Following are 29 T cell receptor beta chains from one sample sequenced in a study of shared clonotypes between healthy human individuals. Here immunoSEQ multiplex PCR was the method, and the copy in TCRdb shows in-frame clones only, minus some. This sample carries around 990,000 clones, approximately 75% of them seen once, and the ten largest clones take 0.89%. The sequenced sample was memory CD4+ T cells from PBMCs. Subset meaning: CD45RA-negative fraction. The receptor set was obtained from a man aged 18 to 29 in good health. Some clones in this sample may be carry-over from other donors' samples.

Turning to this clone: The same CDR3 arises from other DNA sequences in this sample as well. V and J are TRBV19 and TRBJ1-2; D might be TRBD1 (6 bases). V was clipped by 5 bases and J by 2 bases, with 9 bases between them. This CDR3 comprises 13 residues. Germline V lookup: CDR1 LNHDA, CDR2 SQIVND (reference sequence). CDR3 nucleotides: TGTGCCAGTAGTTACAGGGCCAACTATGGCTACACCTTC. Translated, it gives CASSYRANYGYTF.

In DNA form, the CDR3 reads TGTGCCAGCAGCCAAGATTTTGGGGGAACCTACAATGAGCAGTTCTTC. Protein: CASSQDFGGTYNEQFF. V and J are TRBV4-2 and TRBJ2-1, with D tentatively TRBD1 or TRBD2 (5 bases each). Germline CDR1 is LGHNA and CDR2 is YNFKEQ. V lost 0 bases and J lost 2, with 11 bases in between. The length of the CDR3 is 16 residues.

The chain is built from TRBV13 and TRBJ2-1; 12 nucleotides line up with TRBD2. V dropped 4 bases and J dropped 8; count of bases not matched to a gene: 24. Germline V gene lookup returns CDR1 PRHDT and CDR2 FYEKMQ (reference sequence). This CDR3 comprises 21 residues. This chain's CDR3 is CASSSHGLAGRGVKRLYEQFF. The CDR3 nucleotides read TGTGCCAGCAGCTCTCACGGACTAGCGGGACGGGGGGTAAAACGGCTCTATGAGCAGTTCTTC.

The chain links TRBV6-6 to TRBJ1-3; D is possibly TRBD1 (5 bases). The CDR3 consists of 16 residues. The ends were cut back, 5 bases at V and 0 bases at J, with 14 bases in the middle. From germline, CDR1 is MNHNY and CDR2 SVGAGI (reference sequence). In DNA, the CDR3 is TGTGCCAGCAGTACCGGGACGGCCTACTCTGGAAACACCATATATTTT. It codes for CASSTGTAYSGNTIYF.

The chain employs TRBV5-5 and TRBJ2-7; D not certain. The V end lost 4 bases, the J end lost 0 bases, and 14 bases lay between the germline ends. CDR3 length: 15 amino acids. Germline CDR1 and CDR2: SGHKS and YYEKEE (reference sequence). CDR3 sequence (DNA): TGTGCCAGCAGCGGGTCCGTCGGTTACTCCTACGAGCAGTACTTC. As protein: CASSGSVGYSYEQYF.

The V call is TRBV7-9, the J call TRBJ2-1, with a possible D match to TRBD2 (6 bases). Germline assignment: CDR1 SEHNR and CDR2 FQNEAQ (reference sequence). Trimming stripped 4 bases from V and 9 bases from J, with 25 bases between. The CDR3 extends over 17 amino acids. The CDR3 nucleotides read TGTGCCAGCAGCTCCCTCCCCGGTCGGCTAGCGCTACGTGAGCAGTTCTTC. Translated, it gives CASSSLPGRLALREQFF.

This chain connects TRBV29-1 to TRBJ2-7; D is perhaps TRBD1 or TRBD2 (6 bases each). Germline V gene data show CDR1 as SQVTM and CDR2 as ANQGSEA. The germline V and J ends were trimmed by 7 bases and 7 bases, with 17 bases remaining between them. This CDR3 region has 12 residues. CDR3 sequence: CSARLGGGEQYF. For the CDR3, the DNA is TGCAGCGCCCGACTAGGAGGGGGTGAGCAGTACTTC.

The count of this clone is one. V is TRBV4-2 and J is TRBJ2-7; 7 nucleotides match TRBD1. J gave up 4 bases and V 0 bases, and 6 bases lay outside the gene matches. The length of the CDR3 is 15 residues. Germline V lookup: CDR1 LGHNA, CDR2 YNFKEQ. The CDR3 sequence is CASSQDSNRGYEQYF. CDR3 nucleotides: TGTGCCAGCAGCCAAGATTCTAACAGGGGATACGAGCAGTACTTC.

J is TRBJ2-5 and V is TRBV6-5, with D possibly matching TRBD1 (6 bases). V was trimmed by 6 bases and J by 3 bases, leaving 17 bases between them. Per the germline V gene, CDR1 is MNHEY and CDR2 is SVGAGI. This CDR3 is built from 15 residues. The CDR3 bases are TGTGCCAGCAGGGCCGGGACATTACTAAAAGAGACCCAGTACTTC. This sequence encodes CASRAGTLLKETQYF.

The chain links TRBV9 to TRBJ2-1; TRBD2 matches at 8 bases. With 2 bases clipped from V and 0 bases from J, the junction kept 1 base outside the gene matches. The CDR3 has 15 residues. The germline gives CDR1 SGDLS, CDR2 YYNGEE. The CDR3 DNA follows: TGTGCCAGCAGCGTTAGCGGGAACTCCTACAATGAGCAGTTCTTC. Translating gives CASSVSGNSYNEQFF.

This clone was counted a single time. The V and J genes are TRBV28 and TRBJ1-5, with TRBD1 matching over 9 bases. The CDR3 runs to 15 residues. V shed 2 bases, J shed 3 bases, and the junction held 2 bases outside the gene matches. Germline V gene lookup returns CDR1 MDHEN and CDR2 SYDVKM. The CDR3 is CASSLGTGFNQPQHF. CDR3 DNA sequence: TGTGCCAGCAGTTTAGGGACAGGGTTCAATCAGCCCCAGCATTTT.

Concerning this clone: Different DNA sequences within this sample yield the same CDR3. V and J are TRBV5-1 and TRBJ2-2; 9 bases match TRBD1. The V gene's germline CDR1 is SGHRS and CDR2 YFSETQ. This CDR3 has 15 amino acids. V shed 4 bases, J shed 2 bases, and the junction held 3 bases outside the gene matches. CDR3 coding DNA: TGCGCCAGCAGCCCGGGACAGGGAAACACCGGGGAGCTGTTTTTT. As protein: CASSPGQGNTGELFF. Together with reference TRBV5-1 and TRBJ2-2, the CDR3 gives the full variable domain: KAGVTQTPRYLIKTRGQQVTLSCSPISGHRSVSWYQQTPGQGLQFLFEYFSETQRNKGNFPGRFSGRQFSNSRSEMNVSTLELGDSALYLCASSPGQGNTGELFFGEGSRLTVL.

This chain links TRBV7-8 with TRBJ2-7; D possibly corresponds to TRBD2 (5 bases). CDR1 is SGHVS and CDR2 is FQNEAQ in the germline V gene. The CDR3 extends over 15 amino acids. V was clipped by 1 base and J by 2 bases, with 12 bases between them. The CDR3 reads CASSLVLAGTYEQYF. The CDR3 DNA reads TGTGCCAGCAGCTTAGTCCTCGCCGGGACCTACGAGCAGTACTTC.

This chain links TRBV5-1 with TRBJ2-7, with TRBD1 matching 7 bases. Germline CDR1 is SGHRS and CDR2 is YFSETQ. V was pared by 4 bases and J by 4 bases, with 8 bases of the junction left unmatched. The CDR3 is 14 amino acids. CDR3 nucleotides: TGCGCCAGCAGCAGGGCCGGGACAGCTTACGAGCAGTACTTC. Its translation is CASSRAGTAYEQYF.

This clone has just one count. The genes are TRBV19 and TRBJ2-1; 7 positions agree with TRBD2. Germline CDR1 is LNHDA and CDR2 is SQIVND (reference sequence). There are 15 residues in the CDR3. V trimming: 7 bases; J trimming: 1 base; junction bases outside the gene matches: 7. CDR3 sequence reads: CASMQAGLSYNEQFF. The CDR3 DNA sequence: TGTGCCAGTATGCAAGCGGGACTATCCTACAATGAGCAGTTCTTC.

CDR3 bases: TGTGCCAGTAGTACCCCGGGACAGGGATATGGCTACACCTTC. It yields the protein CASSTPGQGYGYTF. This chain joins TRBV19 and TRBJ1-2, with TRBD1 matching over 9 bases. This CDR3 is built from 14 residues. The V and J ends lost 4 bases and 5 bases, in that order; junction bases with no gene match: 5. The germline gives CDR1 LNHDA, CDR2 SQIVND (reference sequence).

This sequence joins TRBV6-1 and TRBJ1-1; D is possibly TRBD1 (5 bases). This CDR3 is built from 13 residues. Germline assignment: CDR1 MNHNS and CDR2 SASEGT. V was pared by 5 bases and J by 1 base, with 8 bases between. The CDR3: CASSYTGNTEAFF. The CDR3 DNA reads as TGTGCCAGCAGTTATACAGGGAACACTGAAGCTTTCTTT.

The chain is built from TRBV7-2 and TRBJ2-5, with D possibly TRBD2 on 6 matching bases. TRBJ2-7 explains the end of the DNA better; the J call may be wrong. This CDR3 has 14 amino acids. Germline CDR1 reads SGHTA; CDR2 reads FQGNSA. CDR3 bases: TGTGCCAGCAGCTTAAGCGCGGGGACCTACGAGCAGTACTTC. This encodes CASSLSAGTYEQYF.

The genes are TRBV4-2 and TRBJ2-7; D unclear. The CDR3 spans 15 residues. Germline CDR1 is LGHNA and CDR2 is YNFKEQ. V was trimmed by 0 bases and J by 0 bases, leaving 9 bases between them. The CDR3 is CASSQDSASSYEQYF. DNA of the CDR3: TGTGCCAGCAGCCAAGATTCCGCCAGCTCCTACGAGCAGTACTTC.

The DNA of the CDR3 is TGTGCCAGCAGTAGAGGTAACTATGGCTACACCTTC. Its translation is CASSRGNYGYTF. This chain links TRBV27 with TRBJ1-2; no reliable D call. There are 12 residues in the CDR3. With 5 bases removed from V and 1 base from J, the gap between germline ends came to 5 bases. Germline-derived CDR1 and CDR2 are MNHEY and SMNVEV (reference sequence).

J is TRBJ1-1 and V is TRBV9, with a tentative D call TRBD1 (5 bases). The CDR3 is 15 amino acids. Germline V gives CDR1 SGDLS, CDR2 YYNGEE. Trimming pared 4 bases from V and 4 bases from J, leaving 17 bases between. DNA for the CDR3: TGTGCCAGCAGCCCTGGGACCGGGCGGTTCACTGAAGCTTTCTTT. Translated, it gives CASSPGTGRFTEAFF.

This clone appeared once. CDR3 in amino acids: CASSTVGQRTYEQYF. CDR3 DNA: TGTGCCAGCAGTACCGTCGGACAGCGTACCTACGAGCAGTACTTC. This sequence joins TRBV6-1 and TRBJ2-7, with D possibly being TRBD1 (6 bases). V was shortened by 5 bases and J by 2 bases, with 16 bases between the two germline ends. Germline loops: CDR1 MNHNS, CDR2 SASEGT. This CDR3 spans 15 amino acids.

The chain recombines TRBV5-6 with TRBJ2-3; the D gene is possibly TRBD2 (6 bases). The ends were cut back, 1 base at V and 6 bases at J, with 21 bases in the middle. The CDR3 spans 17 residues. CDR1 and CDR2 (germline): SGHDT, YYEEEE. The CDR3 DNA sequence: TGTGCCAGCAGCTTGATCCGGCTGGGAGGACGGGGGGATACGCAGTATTTT. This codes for CASSLIRLGGRGDTQYF.

The CDR3 loop is CASSPDSHPAGELFF. The DNA of the CDR3 is TGTGCCAGCAGCCCAGACAGTCATCCGGCCGGGGAGCTGTTTTTT. The V gene is TRBV7-3, the J gene TRBJ2-2; the D gene is possibly TRBD1 (5 bases). There are 15 residues in the CDR3. The V end was cut by 5 bases, the J end by 6 bases, with 16 bases between. Germline V gene sequence: CDR1 SGHTA, CDR2 FQGTGA. The full variable domain, with the rest looked up from reference TRBV7-3 and TRBJ2-2, is GAGVSQTPSNKVTEKGKYVELRCDPISGHTALYWYRQSLGQGPEFLIYFQGTGAADDSGLPNDRFFAVRPEGSVSTLKIQRTERGDSAVYLCASSPDSHPAGELFFGEGSRLTVL.

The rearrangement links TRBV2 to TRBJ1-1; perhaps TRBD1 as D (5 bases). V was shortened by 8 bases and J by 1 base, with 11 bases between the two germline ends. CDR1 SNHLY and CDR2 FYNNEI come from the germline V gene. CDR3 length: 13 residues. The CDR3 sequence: CASGARANTEAFF. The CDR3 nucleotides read TGTGCCAGCGGGGCCAGGGCGAACACTGAAGCTTTCTTT.

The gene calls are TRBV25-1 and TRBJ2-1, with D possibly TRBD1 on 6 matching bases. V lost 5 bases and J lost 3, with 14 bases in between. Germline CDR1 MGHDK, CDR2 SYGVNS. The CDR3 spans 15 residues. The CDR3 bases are TGTGCCAGCAGTCTACCGGGACACCGCTACAATGAGCAGTTCTTC. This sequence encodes CASSLPGHRYNEQFF.

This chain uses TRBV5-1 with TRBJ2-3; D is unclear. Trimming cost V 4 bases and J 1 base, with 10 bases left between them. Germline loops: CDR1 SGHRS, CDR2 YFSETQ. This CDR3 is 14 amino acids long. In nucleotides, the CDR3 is TGCGCCAGCAGCGCGTTAGGAGGCACAGATACGCAGTATTTT. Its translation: CASSALGGTDTQYF.

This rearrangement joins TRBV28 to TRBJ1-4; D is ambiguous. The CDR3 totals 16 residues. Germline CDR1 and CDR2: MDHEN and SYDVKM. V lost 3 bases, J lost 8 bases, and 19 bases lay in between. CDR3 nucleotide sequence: TGTGCCAGCAGTTTCTACTTACCGGGAGAACGAGAAAAACTGTTTTTT. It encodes CASSFYLPGEREKLFF.

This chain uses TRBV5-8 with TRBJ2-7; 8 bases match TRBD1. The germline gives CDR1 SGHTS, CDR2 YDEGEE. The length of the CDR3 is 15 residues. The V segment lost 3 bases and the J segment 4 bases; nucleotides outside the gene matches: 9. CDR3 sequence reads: CASSSIHRGSYEQYF. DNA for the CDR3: TGTGCCAGCAGCTCGATACACAGGGGGAGTTACGAGCAGTACTTC.